This T cell receptor beta chain was sequenced in a study of shared clonotypes between healthy human individuals. CD45RO negativity and positive selection for CCR7 defined naive CD8 cells, a population that excluded terminally differentiated effector memory CD45RA+ cells. A word on this clone: Its antigen is as yet unknown.

CDR3 length: 21 residues. Germline V gene sequence: CDR1 LNHDA, CDR2 SQIVND (reference sequence). V lost 5 bases to trimming and J lost 1 base; unmatched junction nucleotides: 25. At deep level, the assay was performed. Authors' processing steps: ImmunoSEQ supplied junction-only sequences lacking quality scores, so filtering was different. Generated by immunoSEQ multiplex PCR, the TCRdb table keeps only in-frame clones and is missing some. V and J calls and clone size are those listed in that table; D and trimming were worked out from the DNA. The profile shows roughly 2.1 million clones, roughly 91% of them singletons. Study-wide findings and caveats: Exclusively blood specimens were collected; tissue repertoires likely differ. Sharing across four donors was highest in naive CD4 (roughly 5%) and lowest in memory CD8 (roughly 0.4%).

This rearrangement joins TRBV19 to TRBJ1-1; TRBD1 agrees at 7 bases. The sample comprised naive CD8+ T cells from PBMCs. The receptor was isolated from a man younger than 35 in good health. Some clones in this sample may be carry-over from other donors' samples. The CDR3 here is CASSPYDRVLYRGGSNTEAFF. In nucleotides, the CDR3 is TGTGCCAGTAGTCCGTATGACAGGGTCCTATATCGTGGTGGATCGAACACTGAAGCTTTCTTT.